A selection of T cell receptor beta chains follows, all from one sample in a study of persistence of HIV-infected CD4 T cells. The data were produced by immunoSEQ multiplex PCR, yet TCRdb's version contains in-frame clones alone and is incomplete. In the table there are approximately 46,000 clones, more than 80% of which are singletons. No antigens are known for them. Sequencing used CD4+ T cells sorted from PBMCs after roughly 18-hour stimulation, obtained from a patient who received antiretroviral therapy. The receptors were sampled from an adult woman with HIV who was CMV-seropositive. CDR3s leave out the opening cysteine and the closing phenylalanine or tryptophan.

V gene	J gene	CDR3 protein
TRBV18	TRBJ1-4	ASSPGQPNEKLF
TRBV7-6	TRBJ2-2	ASSLVLAGGTDTGELF
TRBV18	TRBJ1-5	ASSPRGEQPQH
TRBV15	TRBJ2-1	ATSRDRAQRKF
TRBV3-1/TRBV3-2	TRBJ1-2	ASSQKYTGRSGGYT
TRBV10-3	TRBJ2-1	ATQFKGAEQF
TRBV5-1	TRBJ2-5	ASSPREGQETQY
TRBV5-1	TRBJ1-1	ASSSSRAMNTEAF
TRBV18	TRBJ2-3	ASSPPVFSGGATDTQY
TRBV5-1	TRBJ2-3	ASSSGTSTPYTDTQY
TRBV19	TRBJ1-3	ASGDGAGNTIY
TRBV19	TRBJ1-6	ASTPTDRTNSPLH
TRBV28	TRBJ1-1	ASSFTSGWRTEAF
TRBV3-1/TRBV3-2	TRBJ2-2	ASSQGAGGMAGELF
TRBV9	TRBJ1-1	ASSVAVGQSTEAF
TRBV10-3	TRBJ2-5	AISDGGRGGETQY
TRBV30	TRBJ1-3	AWKGRLNGNTIY
TRBV4-1	TRBJ2-2	ASSQEGYTGELF
TRBV5-1	TRBJ2-7	ASSLGGPSYEQY
TRBV6-1	TRBJ1-2	ASSEMVYPTNYGYT
TRBV18	TRBJ2-2	ASSNRNTGELF
TRBV2	TRBJ2-5	ASSAGGQGPQETQY
TRBV4-3	TRBJ1-1	ASSQDAHGGNTEAF
TRBV10-3	TRBJ2-1	AISESTSGGEQF
TRBV28	TRBJ1-2	ASNPGTGINYGYT
TRBV5-5	TRBJ1-2	ASSLGGETNYGYT
TRBV6-5	TRBJ1-3	ASSSSTIY
TRBV5-6	TRBJ1-2	ASSLLTGGPDRDLYGYT
TRBV18	TRBJ2-7	ASSLDANLGVT
TRBV18	TRBJ2-7	ASSPGQSYEQY
TRBV28	TRBJ2-7	ASSFSYEQY
TRBV18	TRBJ2-2	ASSPINTGELF
TRBV3-1/TRBV3-2	TRBJ1-1	ASSHRGEAF
TRBV19	TRBJ2-1	ASSIAGAGLAGVNEQF
TRBV4-1	TRBJ2-1	ASSLIGGGGADEQF
TRBV28	TRBJ1-1	ASSLKGWDAF